The 21 T cell receptor beta chains below all came from one sample that was sequenced in a study of CD8 T cells in ankylosing spondylitis. TCRdb fed the 5' RACE reads into MiXCR, producing one record per CDR3 protein. The sample includes 150,000 to 200,000 distinct CDR3 sequences, 15% to 20% of them seen just once. Input material: blood, either unsorted or a sorted T cell fraction (not recorded which). The receptors were gathered from a male donor aged 5 to 29 with ankylosing spondylitis or in good health (not recorded which).

This clonotype was found many times. The CDR3 nucleotides read TGCAGTGCGGGCCGCCTACAAAACTCCTACGAGCAGTACTTC. This translates into CSAGRLQNSYEQYF. The chain combines TRBV20-1 with TRBJ2-7; no definite D call. Germline V lookup: CDR1 DFQATT, CDR2 SNEGSKA (reference sequence). With 6 bases removed from V and 0 bases from J, the gap between germline ends came to 15 bases. CDR3 length equals 14 residues.

This clonotype was found many times. This chain links TRBV20-1 with TRBJ2-1, with 9 positions matching TRBD2. CDR1 is DFQATT and CDR2 is SNEGSKA in the germline V gene (reference sequence). V gave up 3 bases and J gave up 6 bases; unmatched junction bases: 6. This CDR3 has 14 residues. CDR3 amino acids: CSASATSGPNEQFF. CDR3 in DNA: TGCAGTGCTAGCGCGACTAGCGGCCCCAATGAGCAGTTCTTC.

This clonotype was counted at least ten times. The J gene is TRBJ1-5, the V gene TRBV15, with D possibly being TRBD1 (6 bases). Between the trimmed V and J ends, which lost 5 bases and 4 bases, there was a span of 15 bases. CDR1 is LNHNV and CDR2 is YYDKDF in the germline V gene (reference sequence). This CDR3 comprises 15 residues. For the CDR3, the DNA is TGTGCCACCAGCGGCCGGACAGTGGCGAATCAGCCCCAGCATTTT. It specifies CATSGRTVANQPQHF.

This clonotype was observed many times. The V and J genes are TRBV9 and TRBJ2-1, with 10 bases fitting TRBD2. The junction had 10 bases not matched to a gene; V was cut back by 3 bases and J by 4 bases. CDR1 is SGDLS and CDR2 is YYNGEE in the germline V gene. The CDR3 sequence is 17 residues long. The CDR3 protein is CASSGGGLAGAYNEQFF. DNA for the CDR3: TGTGCCAGCAGCGGGGGGGGTCTAGCGGGAGCGTACAATGAGCAGTTCTTC.

This clonotype showed up many times. The J gene is TRBJ2-2, the V gene TRBV29-1, with 7 bases that match TRBD2. The CDR3 has 18 amino acids. Trimming took 6 bases from V and 4 from J; bases not matched to a gene: 20. CDR1 and CDR2 (germline): SQVTM, ANQGSEA. CDR3 protein: CSVLRSGPRGSGTGELFF. The CDR3 region has the DNA TGCAGCGTCCTTAGATCGGGGCCTCGCGGGAGTGGCACCGGGGAGCTGTTTTTT.

The table lists this clonotype with a few counts. This chain uses TRBV19 with TRBJ1-1, with D tentatively TRBD1 (6 bases). The germline CDR1 and CDR2 sequences are LNHDA and SQIVND (reference sequence). The CDR3 runs 12 residues. V lost 10 bases, J lost 6 bases, and 15 bases lay in between. As DNA, the CDR3 is TGTGCCACAACAGGGATGGGCGCTGAAGCTTTCTTT. Translation: CATTGMGAEAFF.

This clonotype was counted many times. The J gene is TRBJ1-6, the V gene TRBV27; 7 nucleotides line up with TRBD1. CDR1 is MNHEY, CDR2 SMNVEV, per germline (reference sequence). Trimming removed 3 bases from V and 10 bases from J; junction bases left unmatched: 12. This CDR3 has 16 residues. This CDR3 is CASSFDLGDRESPLHF. CDR3 nucleotide sequence: TGTGCCAGCAGTTTTGATTTAGGGGACAGAGAATCACCCCTCCACTTT.

This clonotype was recorded at least ten times. This sequence joins TRBV6-5 and TRBJ2-1, with 7 bases matching TRBD1. This CDR3 is built from 15 residues. V lost 2 bases to trimming and J lost 1 base; unmatched junction nucleotides: 2. From germline, CDR1 is MNHEY and CDR2 SVGAGI. The CDR3: CASSYGDRSYNEQFF. CDR3 nucleotide sequence: TGTGCCAGCAGTTACGGGGACAGATCCTACAATGAGCAGTTCTTC.

This clonotype was seen ten or more times. The chain has TRBV5-5 and TRBJ2-1, with a weak D call TRBD1 (5 bases). The germline V gene encodes CDR1 SGHKS and CDR2 YYEKEE (reference sequence). V was clipped by 4 bases and J by 7 bases, with 21 bases between them. The CDR3 runs to 16 residues. This CDR3 reads CASSPLAGINFNEQFF. The CDR3 DNA sequence: TGTGCCAGCAGCCCATTGGCAGGGATAAATTTTAATGAGCAGTTCTTC.

Note on this clonotype: A read error may account for a junction end that differs from germline. The J gene is TRBJ2-2, the V gene TRBV10-3, with 10 bases that match TRBD1. This CDR3 has 17 amino acids. CDR1 and CDR2 (germline): ENHRY, SYGVKD. In nucleotides, the CDR3 is TGTGCCATCAGCCCGGGACAGGGGCTGTCAGGCACCGGGGAGCTGTTTTTC. It specifies CAISPGQGLSGTGELFF.

This clonotype was observed a handful of times. One base away lies a much larger clone, so this may be a sequencing read error. The chain carries TRBV20-1 and TRBJ2-1, with unresolved D. V gave up 3 bases and J gave up 6 bases, with 6 bases separating them. Germline-derived CDR1 and CDR2 are DFQATT and SNEGSKA (reference sequence). The CDR3 sequence is 11 residues long. The CDR3 DNA reads as TGCAGTGCTAGGCTAGTCAATGAGCAGTTCTTC. Translation: CSARLVNEQFF.

This clonotype was seen many times. The chain links TRBV4-3 to TRBJ2-7; 7 nucleotides align to TRBD1. This CDR3 has 14 amino acids. Germline trimming cut 3 bases from V and 5 bases from J; bases unmatched to any gene: 7. The germline V gene encodes CDR1 LGHNA and CDR2 YSLEER. The CDR3 nucleotides are TGCGCCAGCAGCCAGCGACAGGGAACCCACGAGCAGTACTTC. The encoded protein is CASSQRQGTHEQYF.

This clonotype was detected a few times. In DNA, the CDR3 is TGTGCCAGTAGCGCTACCGGGACTAGCGGAAGGGTACTCCAAGAGACCCAGTACTTC. It translates to CASSATGTSGRVLQETQYF. The V and J genes are TRBV19 and TRBJ2-5; 11 positions match TRBD2. In germline, CDR1 is LNHDA, CDR2 SQIVND (reference sequence). The CDR3 has 19 residues. V lost 6 bases and J lost 1; bases outside the gene matches: 16.

At least ten counts were recorded for this clonotype. This sequence joins TRBV25-1 and TRBJ2-7; no firm D call. V lost 4 bases to trimming and J lost 0 bases, with 4 bases between them. The germline V gene encodes CDR1 MGHDK and CDR2 SYGVNS. This CDR3 has 12 amino acids. CDR3 residues: CASSVSSYEQYF. In DNA form, the CDR3 reads TGTGCCAGCAGTGTAAGCTCCTACGAGCAGTACTTC.

This clonotype was detected ten times or more. The chain couples TRBV20-1 to TRBJ2-5; no firm D call. CDR3 length: 13 residues. Germline-derived CDR1 and CDR2 are DFQATT and SNEGSKA (reference sequence). Trimming cost V 3 bases and J 5 bases, with 13 bases left between them. The CDR3 spells CSASVQRWETQYF. The CDR3 bases are TGCAGTGCTAGCGTTCAGCGATGGGAGACCCAGTACTTC.

This clonotype has a count of ten or more. The chain recombines TRBV5-6 with TRBJ2-6; D call uncertain. V lost 3 bases to trimming and J lost 0 bases, with 7 bases between them. The germline CDR1 and CDR2 sequences are SGHDT and YYEEEE. This CDR3 is built from 15 residues. The CDR3 bases are TGTGCCAGCAGCTCGCGGAGCTCTGGGGCCAACGTCCTGACTTTC. Translation: CASSSRSSGANVLTF.

The rearrangement joins TRBV29-1 to TRBJ2-5; 8 nucleotides match TRBD1. V gave up 1 base and J gave up 4 bases; unmatched junction bases: 5. Looked up from germline, CDR1 is SQVTM and CDR2 is ANQGSEA. This CDR3 contains 14 residues. The CDR3 region is CSVEALTGGETQYF. DNA of the CDR3: TGCAGCGTTGAAGCCCTAACAGGGGGAGAGACCCAGTACTTC. The complete variable domain, with remaining parts taken from reference TRBV29-1 and TRBJ2-5, reads SAVISQKPSRDICQRGTSLTIQCQVDSQVTMMFWYRQQPGQSLTLIATANQGSEATYESGFVIDKFPISRPNLTFSTLTVSNMSPEDSSIYLCSVEALTGGETQYFGPGTRLLVL.

This clonotype was counted ten times or more. The V and J genes are TRBV20-1 and TRBJ2-5; TRBD1 matches at 10 bases. The CDR3 consists of 14 residues. V gave up 1 base and J gave up 5 bases; unmatched junction bases: 4. CDR1 is DFQATT and CDR2 is SNEGSKA in the germline V gene (reference sequence). The CDR3 loop reads CSARGDRGRETQYF. CDR3 in DNA: TGCAGTGCTAGAGGGGACAGGGGTCGGGAGACCCAGTACTTC.

At least ten counts were recorded for this clonotype. The rearrangement links TRBV7-2 to TRBJ2-7; possibly TRBD1 for D (5 bases). The CDR3 runs 13 residues. The V end lost 1 base, the J end lost 5 bases, and 9 bases lay between the germline ends. Germline values: CDR1 SGHTA, CDR2 FQGNSA. CDR3 DNA: TGTGCCAGCAGCTTAGGGGCAGGGCACGAGCAGTACTTC. It codes for CASSLGAGHEQYF.

Many counts were recorded for this clonotype. The rearrangement uses TRBV7-7 and TRBJ2-2; TRBD2 might be the D (6 bases). V was trimmed by 5 bases and J by 2 bases, leaving 12 bases between them. This CDR3 spans 15 amino acids. In germline, CDR1 is SSHAT, CDR2 FNYEAQ (reference sequence). The CDR3 is CASSPWTINTGELFF. DNA for the CDR3: TGTGCCAGCAGCCCATGGACTATCAACACCGGGGAGCTGTTTTTT.

This clonotype was detected ten times or more. This chain joins TRBV12-5 and TRBJ1-5, with D possibly being TRBD1 (6 bases). The CDR3 covers 16 residues. The V gene lost 0 bases and the J gene lost 3 bases, with 12 bases spanning the gap. Germline V gene lookup returns CDR1 LGHNT and CDR2 FRNRAP. The CDR3 DNA reads TGTGCTAGTGGTTTGGTACGGGGGGGCCTCAATCAGCCCCAGCATTTT. This gives the protein CASGLVRGGLNQPQHF.